This T cell receptor (beta chain) was retrieved from a study of cytomegalovirus exposure and HLA in healthy donors. Whole-study findings and limits: TRBV6-2, TRBV6-3 and some other V segments were excluded as indistinguishable.

Germline V gene sequence: CDR1 MNHEY, CDR2 SVGAGI. The V and J ends lost 2 bases and 8 bases, in that order; junction bases with no gene match: 8. The CDR3 is 16 residues long. A multiplex PCR was run with 60 Vbeta primers and 13 Jbeta primers. Methods used by the authors: An analysis performed later counted about 80 million unique TCR beta chains (approximately 12 million of them shared). The protocol was immunoSEQ multiplex PCR, while the TCRdb copy is restricted to in-frame clones and leaves out a portion. From that table come the V and J calls and clone size; the DNA was used to work out D and trimming. This repertoire shows more than 150,000 clones, about 79% found once; its top ten account for approximately 1.2%. Comment on this clone: Its matching antigen is unknown.

The chain recombines TRBV6-5 with TRBJ1-4; 10 nucleotides match TRBD1. The TCR comes from a girl aged 2 to 9 in good health and CMV-seropositive. The sequencing sample was made of PBMCs. The CDR3 bases are TGTGCCAGCAGTTACGGGGGGACAGGGGCGGTAGAAAAACTGTTTTTT. Encoded protein: CASSYGGTGAVEKLFF.